Sequencing of this T cell receptor (beta chain) was carried out in a study of blood T cell repertoires in COVID-19. Overall study context: Samples taken during acute and convalescent COVID-19 were collected in the United States, Italy and Spain.

Authors' data handling: Reference gene primer amplification in the assay estimated nucleated cell counts. The method was immunoSEQ multiplex PCR; TCRdb's version includes in-frame clones alone and lacks a portion of them. V and J calls and clone size follow that table, whereas D and trimming were derived from the DNA. The data hold more than 75,000 clones, with 70% to 90% observed a single time. Counting both end residues, the CDR3 totals 14 amino acids. The V gene's germline CDR1 is SGDLS and CDR2 YYNGEE. Remarks on this clone: It is unclear where the CDR3 begins or ends on the DNA, so no DNA is shown, and the CDR3 is as TCRdb lists it.

The chain recombines TRBV9 with TRBJ2-1; TRBD2 reflects the table's D call only, with no check against the DNA. This receptor was taken from an elderly woman with acute or convalescent COVID-19. The material sequenced was peripheral blood. Here the CDR3 reads CASSVGAGAAPGFF.